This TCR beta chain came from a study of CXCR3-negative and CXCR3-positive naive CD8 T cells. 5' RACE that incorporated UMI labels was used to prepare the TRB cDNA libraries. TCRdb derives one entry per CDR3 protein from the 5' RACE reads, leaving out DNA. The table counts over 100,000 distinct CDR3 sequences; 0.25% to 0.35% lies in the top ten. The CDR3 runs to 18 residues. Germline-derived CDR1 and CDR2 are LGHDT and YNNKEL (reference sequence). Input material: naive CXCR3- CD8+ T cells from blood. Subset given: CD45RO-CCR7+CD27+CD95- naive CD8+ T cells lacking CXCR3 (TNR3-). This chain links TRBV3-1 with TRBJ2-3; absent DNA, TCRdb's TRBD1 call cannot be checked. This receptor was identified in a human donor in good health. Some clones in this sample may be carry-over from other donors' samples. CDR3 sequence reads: CASSAPALAGQSSDTQYF.